One TCR beta chain is described in this entry. The data belong to a study of blood T cell repertoires in COVID-19. The trim removed 5 bases at V and 10 bases at J, leaving 35 bases unmatched. Germline V lookup: CDR1 PRHDT, CDR2 FYEKMQ (reference sequence). The CDR3 sequence is 22 residues long. In the authors' workflow: Counts of nucleated cells, estimated from reference gene primer amplification, were obtained. Method: immunoSEQ multiplex PCR; TCRdb's copy keeps in-frame clones and lacks some. V, J and clone size are taken as reported in that table, and D and trimming were inferred from the DNA itself. Here the sample spans about 100,000 clones, 70% to 90% being singletons.

The TCR originated in a human donor in a cohort sampled during active COVID-19. Sequencing used peripheral blood. The chain recombines TRBV13 with TRBJ2-1; 7 bases are shared with TRBD2. CDR3 bases: TGTGCCAGCAGCGCCTCGGGGCTTTTGCCATGGGTGGGGGAGGGCCCCGGGTGGGAGCAGTTCTTC. Residues: CASSASGLLPWVGEGPGWEQFF. The full variable domain, its missing parts supplied by reference TRBV13 and TRBJ2-1, is AAGVIQSPRHLIKEKRETATLKCYPIPRHDTVYWYQQGPGQDPQFLISFYEKMQSDKGSIPDRFSAQQFSDYHSELNMSSLELGDSALYFCASSASGLLPWVGEGPGWEQFFGPGTRLTVL.